This T cell receptor (beta chain) was sequenced during a study of blood T cell repertoires in COVID-19. Turning to the study itself: PBMCs, B-cell-depleted T cells, or T cells provided the cDNA or gDNA that made up the material.

This clone showed up just a few times. Recovered status applied to Cohort 3 donors who had two consecutive negative PCRs. It also applied to those with clearance or with symptom resolution. Between the trimmed V and J ends, which lost 0 bases and 0 bases, there was a span of 7 bases. The CDR3 spans 15 residues. Germline-derived CDR1 and CDR2 are SGDLS and YYNGEE. Measured with immunoSEQ multiplex PCR; TCRdb has only the in-frame clones, and not every one. Of 200,000 to 300,000 clones listed, around 84% were seen once; the top ten hold around 1.8%. The source is a man aged 40-55 years who had recovered from COVID-19. Specimen: PBMCs or T cells enriched from blood (not recorded which). The rearrangement links TRBV9 to TRBJ1-3; D ambiguous. The CDR3 nucleotides are TGTGCCAGCAGCGTAGACGCGCCCTCTGGAAACACCATATATTTT. Translated: CASSVDAPSGNTIYF.